Given below is one T cell receptor beta chain in context. Its antigen is unidentified. This specimen comes from a study of cytomegalovirus exposure and HLA in healthy donors. Here immunoSEQ multiplex PCR was the method, and the copy in TCRdb shows in-frame clones only, minus some. The sample holds 75,000 to 90,000 clones, 90% to 96% seen once. The study, taken as a whole, reports: One later analysis, an examination of the roughly 110 validation repertoires, found that first-cohort TCR clusters tended to co-occur in them. The CMV antigen specificity of a few CMV-associated chains was confirmed through in vitro analysis.

Germline trimming cut 4 bases from V and 1 base from J; bases unmatched to any gene: 3. The CDR3 is 14 amino acids. Germline CDR1 and CDR2: PRHDT and FYEKMQ (reference sequence). This receptor was taken from a man aged 18 to 29 in good health and CMV-seropositive. V is TRBV13 and J is TRBJ1-1, with 7 bases fitting TRBD1. Specimen: PBMCs. CDR3 residues: CASSSGTENTEAFF. The CDR3 DNA is TGTGCCAGCAGCTCCGGGACAGAGAACACTGAAGCTTTCTTT.